This is a list of T cell receptor beta chains from one sample in a study of blood T cell repertoires in COVID-19. Assay used: immunoSEQ multiplex PCR; TCRdb lists only in-frame clones, some missing. Here the sample spans around 250,000 clones, roughly nine tenths being singletons. Input material: PBMCs or T cells enriched from blood (not recorded which). The receptors originated from a human donor in a cohort exposed to, infected with or recovered from COVID-19 (not recorded which). The donor label of this sample is uncertain. CDR3s include the opening cysteine and the closing phenylalanine or tryptophan. The D gene is left open where the match is weak. Where a row states a size, it is once, few, many or the class of an expanded clone; other rows omit it.

TRBJ1-1,TRBV6-4,NA,NA,TGTGCCAGCAGTGACGGCCCTAAAGCGGTGGCTTTCTTT,CASSDGPKAVAFF
TRBJ1-3,TRBV15,NA,once,TGTGCCACCAGCAGCACAGAGAGAAACACCATATATTTT,CATSSTERNTIYF
TRBJ2-2,TRBV5-4,NA,NA,TGTGCCAGCGGTTCCCCCTCCTCTGGACAGACTACCGGGGAGCTGTTTTTT,CASGSPSSGQTTGELFF
TRBJ1-2,TRBV5-1,TRBD1,NA,TGCGCCAGCAGCTCCACAGGGGGGGATATGTCTGGCTACACCTTC,CASSSTGGDMSGYTF
TRBJ2-3,TRBV15,TRBD2,once,TGTGCCACCAGCAGAGGGGGAGCGGGGGGGCTCCCAGATACGCAGTATTTT,CATSRGGAGGLPDTQYF
TRBJ2-2,TRBV10-3,TRBD1,few,TGTGCCATCAGAACAGGGGAAGGGAACGGGGAGCTGTTTTTT,CAIRTGEGNGELFF
TRBJ1-2,TRBV19,TRBD1,NA,TGTGCCAGTAGTATAGATTGGAGCAGGGGGAATGGCTACACCTTC,CASSIDWSRGNGYTF
TRBJ1-5,TRBV9,NA,NA,TGTGCCAGCAGCGTGGGGGCCCTGGCGCCCCAGCATTTT,CASSVGALAPQHF
TRBJ2-1,TRBV6-4,TRBD2,NA,TGTGCCAGCAGCCGGACTAGCGGGGGGGCGGGCAATGAGCAGTTCTTC,CASSRTSGGAGNEQFF
TRBJ1-1,TRBV12-5,NA,NA,TGTGCTTCCCAACCCCCCCAGCCGGGTGACACTGAAGCTTTCTTT,CASQPPQPGDTEAFF
TRBJ1-5,TRBV10-2,TRBD1,NA,TGCGCCAGCATTGGACAGGTCAATCAGCCCCAGCATTTT,CASIGQVNQPQHF
TRBJ1-1,TRBV5-1,NA,NA,TGCGCCAGCAGCTTGGCCGCAACACCAGGGAGGGCTGAAGCTTTCTTT,CASSLAATPGRAEAFF
TRBJ1-5,TRBV7-8,NA,NA,TGTGCCAGCAGCTTAGAAGGGGAGGGCAATCAGCCCCAGCATTTT,CASSLEGEGNQPQHF
TRBJ1-3,TRBV9,TRBD1,NA,TGTGCCAGCGGGACAGCTGGAAACACCATATATTTT,CASGTAGNTIYF
TRBJ1-2,TRBV19,NA,NA,TGTGCCAGTAGATTGGCGGGGACCTATGGCTACACCTTC,CASRLAGTYGYTF
TRBJ1-6,TRBV7-3,NA,NA,TGTGCCAGCAGCTTGGGGACAATGAGTTCACCCCTCCACTTT,CASSLGTMSSPLHF
TRBJ1-2,TRBV7-9,NA,NA,TGTGCCAGCAGCTTCATGGGGCACTATGGCTACACCTTC,CASSFMGHYGYTF
TRBJ2-5,TRBV29-1,TRBD1,NA,TGCAGCGTTCAGGGGGCGCAAGAGACCCAGTACTTC,CSVQGAQETQYF
TRBJ2-1,TRBV7-2,TRBD2,NA,TGTGCCAGCAGCTTAGGACCCCCCAGCGGGGGGGGCAGTGAGCAGTTCTTC,CASSLGPPSGGGSEQFF
TRBJ2-1,TRBV7-9,NA,NA,TGTGCCAGCAGCCCTCCTGACAGATACAATGAGCAGTTCTTC,CASSPPDRYNEQFF
TRBJ1-6,TRBV15,TRBD1,NA,TGTGCCACCAGCAGAGGGGGGGAGACAGGGCTTTCACCCCTCCACTTT,CATSRGGETGLSPLHF
TRBJ2-5,TRBV2,TRBD2,NA,TGTGCCAGCAGTGCGGGACTAGCGGGGGGGCAGACCCAGTACTTC,CASSAGLAGGQTQYF
TRBJ1-5,TRBV21-1,NA,NA,TGTGCCAGCAGTCTAGTTCGCTGGCCCGGGACAGGGTATCAGCCCCAGCATTTT,CASSLVRWPGTGYQPQHF
TRBJ2-7,TRBV7-2,NA,NA,TGTGCCAGCAGCTTAGGTCTGGGGCTCTACTACGAGCAGTACTTC,CASSLGLGLYYEQYF
TRBJ1-5,TRBV30,NA,NA,TGTGCCTGGAGTGTACAGGGTGATCAGCCCCAGCATTTT,CAWSVQGDQPQHF
TRBJ1-2,TRBV27,TRBD1,NA,TGTGCCAGCAGTTCCTTACAGGGGGTGTGGGACTATGGCTACACCTTC,CASSSLQGVWDYGYTF
TRBJ2-3,TRBV11-3,NA,NA,TGTGCCAGCAGCTTGGGGCTTGACACAGATACGCAGTATTTT,CASSLGLDTDTQYF
TRBJ2-2,TRBV5-1,TRBD1,NA,TGCGCCAGCAGCTTGGAACGGACAGGGGGGAATACCGGGGAGCTGTTTTTT,CASSLERTGGNTGELFF
TRBJ2-7,TRBV4-3,NA,once,TGCGCCAGCAGCGCGGGACGGGACGGATCCTACGAGCAGTACTTC,CASSAGRDGSYEQYF
TRBJ1-4,TRBV4-3,TRBD1,NA,TGCGCCAGCAGCCAAGATGGACAGGGATGGGGTGAAAAACTGTTTTTT,CASSQDGQGWGEKLFF
TRBJ1-1,TRBV6-5,NA,NA,TGTGCCAGCAGTTACTCGACCCTCAGGGGCGCTGAAGCTTTCTTT,CASSYSTLRGAEAFF
TRBJ2-3,TRBV11-3,NA,NA,TGTGCCAGCAGCCTCCATCTCGGCGGGGGCCCAGATACGCAGTATTTT,CASSLHLGGGPDTQYF
TRBJ2-5,TRBV12-3/TRBV12-4,NA,NA,TGTGCCAGCATCCTATTAGAGACCCAGTACTTC,CASILLETQYF
TRBJ1-6,TRBV7-9,NA,NA,TGTGCCAGCAGCCTTCTGAATTCACCCCTCCACTTT,CASSLLNSPLHF
TRBJ2-7,TRBV3-1/TRBV3-2,TRBD2,NA,TGTGCCAGCAGCCAACCGAGCGGGGCCTCCTACGAGCAGTACTTC,CASSQPSGASYEQYF
TRBJ2-7,TRBV7-3,NA,NA,TGTGCCAGCAGCCGAGGGCCCGCAGGCTTAGGAGAGCAGTACTTC,CASSRGPAGLGEQYF